Below are 16 T cell receptor beta chains sequenced from a single sample in a study of blood T cell repertoires in COVID-19. The repertoire was sequenced with immunoSEQ multiplex PCR; TCRdb's copy has only in-frame clones and lacks some. In the table there are tens of thousands of clones, around 90% of which are singletons. What was sequenced was peripheral blood. The receptors here all came from a human donor in a cohort sampled during active COVID-19.

This chain joins TRBV7-9 and TRBJ2-7; 9 nucleotides align to TRBD1. Germline CDR1 SEHNR, CDR2 FQNEAQ (reference sequence). V was clipped by 6 bases and J by 3 bases; unmatched bases: 9. This CDR3 spans 15 amino acids. The CDR3 bases are TGTGCCAGCAGTTACTTACAGGGGGCCGTCTACGAGCAGTACTTC. Translated, it gives CASSYLQGAVYEQYF.

Only one count was recorded for this clone. This chain uses TRBV5-8 with TRBJ2-5, with 8 bases aligning to TRBD1. Germline CDR1 is SGHTS and CDR2 is YDEGEE. J was trimmed by 5 bases and V by 1 base; bases with no gene match: 10. The CDR3 contains 16 residues. In DNA form, the CDR3 reads TGTGCCAGCAGCTTGTTTCCCCGGACAGGGCCGGAGACCCAGTACTTC. Protein sequence: CASSLFPRTGPETQYF. The full variable domain, rest sourced from reference TRBV5-8 and TRBJ2-5, is EAGVTQSPTHLIKTRGQQATLRCSPISGHTSVYWYQQALGLGLQFLLWYDEGEERNRGNFPPRFSGRQFPNYSSELNVNALELEDSALYLCASSLFPRTGPETQYFGPGTRLLVL.

The chain has TRBV12-3 or TRBV12-4 and TRBJ1-5; D ambiguous. The CDR3 covers 13 residues. The ends were cut back, 2 bases at V and 6 bases at J, with 8 bases in the middle. CDR3 sequence: CASSLQDFQPQHF. The CDR3 nucleotides read TGTGCCAGCAGTTTACAGGACTTTCAGCCCCAGCATTTT.

This chain links TRBV28 with TRBJ2-3; TRBD1 might be the D (5 bases). The CDR3 spans 15 residues. The germline V gene has CDR1 MDHEN and CDR2 SYDVKM. Deletions cut 3 bases from V and 2 bases from J, with 12 bases between. CDR3 loop: CASSLVGLPTDTQYF. CDR3 nucleotides: TGTGCCAGCAGTTTGGTGGGGCTCCCCACAGATACGCAGTATTTT.

V gene TRBV6-5 combines with J gene TRBJ2-2, with D hard to call. The CDR3 has 16 amino acids. Trimming removed 4 bases from V and 0 bases from J, with 12 bases in between. Per germline, CDR1 MNHEY and CDR2 SVGAGI. This CDR3 reads CASSSPDWTNTGELFF. Here the CDR3 DNA reads TGTGCCAGCAGTTCCCCCGACTGGACGAACACCGGGGAGCTGTTTTTT.

The chain has TRBV7-2 and TRBJ1-3; no clear D gene. This CDR3 spans 16 amino acids. Germline V CDR1 and CDR2: SGHTA, FQGNSA. Trimming removed 1 base at V and 0 bases at J, with 10 bases between. The CDR3 region is CASSLGAGYSGNTIYF. The CDR3 DNA reads TGTGCCAGCAGCTTAGGGGCAGGTTACTCTGGAAACACCATATATTTT.

V is TRBV5-1 and J is TRBJ2-5; 9 positions agree with TRBD2. The CDR3 sequence is 16 residues long. Unmatched junction bases numbered 8, after V lost 0 bases and J lost 5 bases. The germline V gene encodes CDR1 SGHRS and CDR2 YFSETQ. The CDR3 DNA is TGCGCCAGCAGCTTGGCCCCAGCGGGGGGCCCGGAGACCCAGTACTTC. This translates into CASSLAPAGGPETQYF.

The chain combines TRBV10-1 with TRBJ2-2, with D possibly TRBD2 on 5 matching bases. CDR1 is WNHNN and CDR2 is SYGVQD in the germline V gene (reference sequence). CDR3 length equals 19 residues. The ends were cut back, 0 bases at V and 6 bases at J, with 23 bases in the middle. The CDR3 spells CASSESGIGILGPSGELFF. The CDR3 DNA reads as TGCGCCAGCAGTGAGTCGGGAATCGGGATCCTGGGTCCTTCCGGGGAGCTGTTTTTT.

This clone was counted a single time. This chain joins TRBV27 and TRBJ1-6; 9 bases fit TRBD1. The CDR3 has 16 amino acids. The ends lost 6 bases at V and 2 bases at J; junction bases unmatched: 5. Germline V gene lookup returns CDR1 MNHEY and CDR2 SMNVEV (reference sequence). As DNA, the CDR3 is TGTGCCAGCAGAACCGGGACAGGGACCTATAATTCACCCCTCCACTTT. Translating gives CASRTGTGTYNSPLHF.

This CDR3 is CASSQDRRSYEQYF. For the CDR3, the DNA is TGCGCCAGCAGCCAAGATAGGAGGAGCTACGAGCAGTACTTC. J is TRBJ2-7 and V is TRBV4-3, with a tentative D call TRBD2 (5 bases). The germline CDR1 and CDR2 sequences are LGHNA and YSLEER. V was pared by 0 bases and J by 3 bases, with 9 bases between. The CDR3 length is 14 residues.

The rearrangement uses TRBV9 and TRBJ1-1; D ambiguous. The V end was cut by 0 bases, the J end by 4 bases, with 7 bases between. CDR3 length equals 13 residues. Looked up from germline, CDR1 is SGDLS and CDR2 is YYNGEE. Here the CDR3 DNA reads TGTGCCAGCAGCGTAGGGGCTGTCACTGAAGCTTTCTTT. Its translation is CASSVGAVTEAFF.

V and J are TRBV5-1 and TRBJ2-3; 11 bases align to TRBD2. CDR1 is SGHRS and CDR2 is YFSETQ in the germline V gene. The V segment lost 4 bases and the J segment 2 bases; nucleotides outside the gene matches: 6. The CDR3 consists of 16 residues. The CDR3 DNA sequence: TGCGCCAGCAGCCCCGGGACTAGCGGCCTCACAGATACGCAGTATTTT. Amino acids: CASSPGTSGLTDTQYF.

This rearrangement joins TRBV7-8 to TRBJ2-1; 10 bases align to TRBD2. Per the germline V gene, CDR1 is SGHVS and CDR2 is FQNEAQ. The ends lost 6 bases at V and 3 bases at J; junction bases unmatched: 2. The CDR3 consists of 14 residues. CDR3 sequence: CASSEREGYNEQFF. CDR3 nucleotide sequence: TGTGCCAGCAGTGAGCGGGAGGGCTACAATGAGCAGTTCTTC.

The chain couples TRBV27 to TRBJ1-3; tentative D call: TRBD1 (5 bases). Germline V gene sequence: CDR1 MNHEY, CDR2 SMNVEV (reference sequence). The CDR3 has 15 amino acids. V was pared by 5 bases and J by 2 bases, with 13 bases between. The CDR3 bases are TGTGCCAGCAGTCCCCTGGGCAGGGCTGGAAACACCATATATTTT. Its translation is CASSPLGRAGNTIYF.

This chain uses TRBV14 with TRBJ2-1; 7 bases fit TRBD1. The germline CDR1 and CDR2 sequences are SGHDN and FVKESK. Trimming took 4 bases from V and 2 from J; bases not matched to a gene: 5. The CDR3 has 15 amino acids. The CDR3 reads CASSPTGATYNEQFF. The CDR3 DNA reads as TGTGCCAGCAGCCCCACAGGGGCCACCTACAATGAGCAGTTCTTC.

The V and J genes are TRBV6-2 or TRBV6-3 and TRBJ2-6; D is unclear. V was shortened by 3 bases and J by 0 bases, with 6 bases between the two germline ends. Germline V gene lookup returns CDR1 MNHEY and CDR2 SVGEGT. The CDR3 extends over 15 amino acids. The CDR3 sequence: CASSYEASGANVLTF. The DNA of the CDR3 is TGTGCCAGCAGTTATGAGGCCTCTGGGGCCAACGTCCTGACTTTC.